The present entry profiles one T cell receptor beta chain with its context. Antigen specificity is unknown. Time point indicated: blood 4 weeks post-SBRT, at nephrectomy. Treatment denoted: 15 Gy SBRT to primary tumor, nephrectomy 4 weeks later. Serial blood draws occurred at baseline and 2 and 4 weeks post-SBRT. The CDR3 totals 17 residues. The J segment lost 5 bases and the V segment lost 2 bases, leaving 10 bases of the junction unmatched. CDR1 is MNHEY, CDR2 SMNVEV, per germline (reference sequence). This record belongs to a study of radiation and T cells in renal cell carcinoma. Findings of the study overall: Pretreatment tumor biopsies were lacking, so baseline clonotypes are unknown.

Profiling relied on immunoSEQ multiplex PCR, and the TCRdb table lists in-frame clones only, not all of them. Of about 90,000 clones detected, roughly 82% appear once; the ten largest clones hold 7.2%. The TCR originated in a man aged 55 to 70 with renal cell carcinoma. Sequencing used blood, obtained from a patient whose treatment included radiotherapy and nephrectomy. The J gene is TRBJ2-7, the V gene TRBV27, with 12 bases lining up with TRBD2. The CDR3 region has the DNA TGTGCCAGCAGTTTACTGGCTAGCGGGAGGGCGTCCCACGAGCAGTACTTC. Its protein is CASSLLASGRASHEQYF.